This T cell receptor beta chain was captured in a study of blood T cell repertoires in COVID-19. V lost 3 bases to trimming and J lost 1 base; unmatched junction nucleotides: 1. The germline CDR1 and CDR2 sequences are SNHLY and FYNNEI. This CDR3 region has 15 residues. Method: immunoSEQ multiplex PCR; TCRdb's copy keeps in-frame clones and lacks some. The sample includes more than 110,000 clones, more than 80% seen only once; the top ten take 1.5% to 2%. The TCR comes from a young woman who had been exposed to COVID-19. This rearrangement joins TRBV2 to TRBJ2-1, with TRBD1 identical over 9 bases. Input material: PBMCs or T cells enriched from blood (not recorded which). The chain's CDR3 is CASSEGTGSYNEQFF. DNA of the CDR3: TGTGCCAGCAGTGAGGGGACAGGGTCCTACAATGAGCAGTTCTTC.